This T cell receptor beta chain was obtained from a study of shared clonotypes between healthy human individuals. Study in general: The cohort comprised a couple of women and a few men. Their ages spanned 18 to 49 years.

Among the donors, all were Caucasian adults who lived in Nashville, Tennessee. From germline, CDR1 is SGHAT and CDR2 FQNNGV. This CDR3 has 15 residues. With 1 base clipped from V and 3 bases from J, the junction kept 5 bases outside the gene matches. Authors' methods: ImmunoSEQ sequences covered only the junction and lacked quality scores; filtering therefore differed. Sequencing was performed with immunoSEQ multiplex PCR; in TCRdb, only in-frame clones are kept and a portion is missing. Clone size and the V and J calls come from that table; the DNA yielded D and trimming. The profile shows 2,500,000 or so clones, more than 80% of them singletons.

Source material: naive CD4+ T cells sorted from blood. Documented subset: CD45RA+ positively selected. This chain uses TRBV11-2 with TRBJ2-7, with 8 bases identical to TRBD2. The clonotype originates from a man younger than 35 in good health. The CDR3 here is CASSLVSGGNYEQYF. CDR3 in DNA: TGTGCCAGCAGCTTAGTAAGCGGGGGAAACTACGAGCAGTACTTC.